These 10 T cell receptor beta chains were sequenced from one sample in a study of OX40 agonist ivuxolimab in advanced cancers. Using immunoSEQ multiplex PCR, the repertoire was profiled, and TCRdb retains in-frame clones only, with some absent. The table includes tens of thousands of clones, about 87% detected once. The sample consisted of CD4+ or CD8+ T cells sorted from blood, taken in a trial of the OX40 agonist ivuxolimab. The origin of the receptors is an adult with an advanced solid tumor such as melanoma, head and neck, liver or kidney cancer.

As for this clone: An end of the junction does not agree with germline; a read error may underlie this. This CDR3 is also generated by other DNA sequences in the sample. The J gene is TRBJ1-4, the V gene TRBV28, with D hard to call. The CDR3 runs 14 residues. The germline gives CDR1 MDHEN, CDR2 SYDVKM. The CDR3 protein is CASSTSQLNEKLFF. In nucleotides, the CDR3 is TGCGCCAGCAGTACTTCCCAGCTTAATGAAAAACTGTTTTTT.

Concerning this clone: This specimen includes other DNA sequences encoding the same CDR3. V is TRBV19 and J is TRBJ2-3; no firm D call. Germline lookup yields CDR1 LNHDA and CDR2 SQIVND (reference sequence). This CDR3 region has 14 residues. V was clipped by 2 bases and J by 0 bases, with 6 bases between them. DNA of the CDR3: TGTGCCAGTAGTATAAGACGAAGCACAGATACGCAGTATTTT. Translated, it gives CASSIRRSTDTQYF.

The CDR3 sequence is CASSPPKEAYTF. CDR3 nucleotides: TGTGCCAGCTCACCACCGAAGGAAGCCTACACCTTC. The V and J genes are TRBV18 and TRBJ1-2; D remains ambiguous. The CDR3 extends over 12 amino acids. CDR1 and CDR2 from the germline V gene are KGHSH and LQKENI. Trimming took off 0 bases at V and 10 bases at J, with 9 bases between the two ends.

Of note for this clone: A read error may explain this, as a much larger clone is one base away. The chain is built from TRBV10-3 and TRBJ2-5; tentative D call: TRBD1 (5 bases). The CDR3 extends over 14 amino acids. The V gene's germline CDR1 is ENHRY and CDR2 SYGVKD. The DNA of the CDR3 is TGTGCCATCCGGCAGGGAAGCAACCAAGAGGCCCAGTACTTC. Residues: CAIRQGSNQEAQYF.

V usage is TRBV2 and J usage is TRBJ2-2; weak D call: TRBD1 (6 bases). V lost 7 bases to trimming and J lost 1 base, with 7 bases between them. The CDR3 spans 13 residues. Germline values: CDR1 SNHLY, CDR2 FYNNEI. The CDR3 loop reads CASMTGNTGELFF. The CDR3, as DNA: TGTGCCAGCATGACAGGGAACACCGGGGAGCTGTTTTTT. Filled out from reference TRBV2 and TRBJ2-2, the complete variable domain reads EPEVTQTPSHQVTQMGQEVILRCVPISNHLYFYWYRQILGQKVEFLVSFYNNEISEKSEIFDDQFSVERPDGSNFTLKIRSTKLEDSAMYFCASMTGNTGELFFGEGSRLTVL.

This chain joins TRBV28 and TRBJ2-1; the D gene could be TRBD1 or TRBD2 (6 bases each). Germline CDR1 is MDHEN and CDR2 is SYDVKM. V lost 7 bases and J lost 13, with 26 bases in between. The CDR3 runs 15 residues. CDR3 sequence: CASTEGGNPGRVQFF. The CDR3 DNA sequence: TGTGCCAGCACCGAAGGGGGGAACCCCGGGCGGGTTCAGTTCTTC.

As to this clone: Distinct nucleotide sequences in the sample also encode this CDR3. The V and J genes are TRBV6-1 and TRBJ2-5, with D perhaps TRBD1 (6 bases). The V gene's germline CDR1 is MNHNS and CDR2 SASEGT. This CDR3 region has 13 residues. Trimming pared 6 bases from V and 5 bases from J, leaving 13 bases between. CDR3 residues: CASREDRKETQYF. The CDR3 region has the DNA TGTGCCAGCAGGGAGGACAGAAAGGAGACCCAGTACTTC.

This sequence joins TRBV2 and TRBJ2-4, with 10 nucleotides matching TRBD1. V was clipped by 6 bases and J by 7 bases; unmatched bases: 6. Germline CDR1 and CDR2: SNHLY and FYNNEI. The CDR3 sequence is 14 residues long. CDR3: CASRPGTGVNIQYF. The CDR3 DNA is TGTGCCAGCAGGCCCGGGACAGGGGTGAACATTCAGTACTTC.

V and J are TRBV27 and TRBJ1-2, with D possibly TRBD1 on 5 matching bases. In germline, CDR1 is MNHEY, CDR2 SMNVEV (reference sequence). The CDR3 extends over 14 amino acids. The V gene lost 3 bases and the J gene lost 4 bases, with 12 bases spanning the gap. The CDR3 here is CASSFRGPTYGYTF. CDR3 DNA sequence: TGTGCCAGCAGTTTCCGGGGCCCCACCTATGGCTACACCTTC.

This chain connects TRBV18 to TRBJ1-5, with TRBD1 identical over 10 bases. Germline loops: CDR1 KGHSH, CDR2 LQKENI. J gave up 5 bases and V 6 bases, and 4 bases lay outside the gene matches. The CDR3 sequence is 14 residues long. CDR3 loop: CASSQGQGYQPQHF. CDR3 coding DNA: TGTGCCAGCTCCCAGGGACAGGGGTATCAGCCCCAGCATTTT.